A single sample gave rise to the 3 T cell receptor beta chains below, sequenced in a study of shared clonotypes between healthy human individuals. CD45RO-negative CD8 cells positively selected for CCR7 made up the naive population, which excluded terminally differentiated effector memory CD45RA+ cells. TCRdb's table, derived via immunoSEQ multiplex PCR, lists solely in-frame clones and lacks some. This table holds roughly 2.1 million clones, approximately 94% found once. Input material: naive CD8+ T cells from PBMCs. Receptor source: a man younger than 30 in good health. Some clones in this sample may be carry-over from other donors' samples.

The rearrangement joins TRBV5-6 to TRBJ1-5; D is ambiguous. V lost 0 bases and J 0 bases, leaving 7 bases between the germline ends. This CDR3 contains 15 residues. The germline CDR1 and CDR2 sequences are SGHDT and YYEEEE. Written as DNA, the CDR3 is TGTGCCAGCAGCTTGGGCGAGGGTAGCAATCAGCCCCAGCATTTT. Its translation is CASSLGEGSNQPQHF.

V gene TRBV5-6 combines with J gene TRBJ1-1; 7 bases line up with TRBD1. The junction had 7 bases not matched to a gene; V was cut back by 5 bases and J by 3 bases. This CDR3 is 14 amino acids long. Germline V gives CDR1 SGHDT, CDR2 YYEEEE. As DNA, the CDR3 is TGTGCCAGCAGACGACAGGGTCCGGACACTGAAGCTTTCTTT. This sequence encodes CASRRQGPDTEAFF.

The CDR3 coding sequence is TGTGCCAGCAGGGACAGTAACTCTCGGTATGGCTACACCTTC. As protein: CASRDSNSRYGYTF. The J gene is TRBJ1-2, the V gene TRBV2; possible D gene TRBD1, 6 bases. Germline CDR1 and CDR2: SNHLY and FYNNEI. The ends were cut back, 6 bases at V and 5 bases at J, with 16 bases in the middle. The CDR3 spans 14 residues.